Listed here are 23 T cell receptor beta chains from one sample, sequenced in a study of OX40 agonist ivuxolimab in advanced cancers. Clones were read by immunoSEQ multiplex PCR, and TCRdb kept only the in-frame ones, dropping some. The sample includes around 80,000 clones, approximately 92% of them seen just once. The sequences come from CD4+ or CD8+ T cells sorted from blood, collected in a trial of the OX40 agonist ivuxolimab. These receptors were collected from an adult with an advanced solid tumor such as melanoma, head and neck, liver or kidney cancer.

CDR3 DNA: TGTGCCAGTACCGCCCGCGGGGGGCAGTTCTTC. Amino acids: CASTARGGQFF. The gene calls are TRBV19 and TRBJ2-1; TRBD2 matches at 7 bases. In germline, CDR1 is LNHDA, CDR2 SQIVND (reference sequence). J lost 12 bases, V lost 7 bases, and 6 bases had no gene match. The CDR3 totals 11 residues.

Turning to this clone: The DNA is omitted, as the CDR3 cannot be located on it reliably, and the CDR3 follows TCRdb's listing. V usage is TRBV27 and J usage is TRBJ2-2. The CDR3 comprises 15 residues, both ends counted. CDR1 is MNHEY, CDR2 SMNVEV, per germline (reference sequence). The CDR3 loop is CASSFLAGTTGELFF.

The chain is built from TRBV19 and TRBJ1-5; D is ambiguous. Germline-derived CDR1 and CDR2 are LNHDA and SQIVND (reference sequence). The CDR3 contains 12 residues. Trimming took 1 base from V and 7 from J, leaving 5 bases between them. The CDR3: CASSIAGQPQHF. The CDR3 DNA sequence: TGTGCCAGTAGTATAGCGGGGCAGCCCCAGCATTTT.

This clone is a singleton in its sample. Other DNA sequences within the sample encode an identical CDR3. The chain couples TRBV30 to TRBJ1-2; D remains unclear. Germline CDR1 is GTSNPN and CDR2 is SVGIG (reference sequence). V lost 3 bases and J lost 4, with 9 bases in between. The length of the CDR3 is 12 residues. The CDR3 reads CAWSSGGYGYTF. The CDR3 DNA sequence: TGTGCCTGGAGCAGCGGCGGCTATGGCTACACCTTC.

The rearrangement joins TRBV6-6 to TRBJ2-3; D is uncertain. V was shortened by 8 bases and J by 0 bases, with 15 bases between the two germline ends. Germline V gene lookup returns CDR1 MNHNY and CDR2 SVGAGI (reference sequence). The CDR3 is 15 residues long. CDR3 in DNA: TGTGCCAGCCGTCGGAGTTTGTTAAGCACAGATACGCAGTATTTT. It yields the protein CASRRSLLSTDTQYF.

V and J are TRBV5-1 and TRBJ1-6, with 7 bases matching TRBD1. Per the germline V gene, CDR1 is SGHRS and CDR2 is YFSETQ. This CDR3 has 20 residues. J was trimmed by 10 bases and V by 2 bases; bases with no gene match: 24. This CDR3 is CASSFRRVEGAMIENSPLHF. DNA for the CDR3: TGCGCCAGCAGCTTCCGTCGTGTGGAGGGGGCAATGATCGAGAACTCACCCCTCCACTTT.

Turning to this clone: The junction differs from germline at one of its ends, possibly a read error. The chain recombines TRBV19 with TRBJ2-7, with D maybe TRBD2 (6 bases). Per germline, CDR1 LNHDA and CDR2 SQIVND (reference sequence). The CDR3 has 14 amino acids. In DNA form, the CDR3 reads TGTGCCAGTAGCATAGGAGGGACGGACTACGAGCAGTACTTC. It codes for CASSIGGTDYEQYF.

This chain links TRBV29-1 with TRBJ2-7, with TRBD1 matching 7 bases. Germline-derived CDR1 and CDR2 are SQVTM and ANQGSEA. The V segment lost 4 bases and the J segment 2 bases; nucleotides outside the gene matches: 5. This CDR3 is built from 13 residues. The CDR3 region is CSVGTGAPYEQYF. The CDR3 coding sequence is TGCAGCGTTGGAACAGGGGCGCCCTACGAGCAGTACTTC.

The chain employs TRBV4-1 and TRBJ1-1; possibly TRBD1 for D (6 bases). V was clipped by 0 bases and J by 0 bases, with 14 bases between them. The CDR3 has 17 residues. The germline gives CDR1 MGHRA, CDR2 YSYEKL. CDR3 sequence (DNA): TGCGCCAGCAGCCAAGATACCGGGGGGGCCATGAACACTGAAGCTTTCTTT. Translation: CASSQDTGGAMNTEAFF.

The chain has TRBV19 and TRBJ2-5; D is unclear. The CDR3 extends over 12 amino acids. The germline V gene encodes CDR1 LNHDA and CDR2 SQIVND (reference sequence). V lost 4 bases and J 0 bases, leaving 3 bases between the germline ends. The CDR3 reads CASSNDQETQYF. Here the CDR3 DNA reads TGTGCCAGTAGTAACGACCAAGAGACCCAGTACTTC.

The CDR3 protein is CASSPQIGTDGLQPQHF. DNA for the CDR3: TGTGCCAGCTCACCCCAGATTGGGACAGACGGACTTCAGCCCCAGCATTTT. The gene calls are TRBV18 and TRBJ1-5; 7 bases fit TRBD1. Looked up from germline, CDR1 is KGHSH and CDR2 is LQKENI. The ends lost 3 bases at V and 6 bases at J; junction bases unmatched: 14. CDR3 size: 17 residues.

V usage is TRBV6-4 and J usage is TRBJ2-3; TRBD2 agrees at 8 bases. The ends lost 3 bases at V and 0 bases at J; junction bases unmatched: 2. The CDR3 has 15 residues. Germline V gives CDR1 MRHNA, CDR2 SNTAGT. In nucleotides, the CDR3 is TGTGCCAGCAGTGAACTAGCGGCAAGCACAGATACGCAGTATTTT. Translated: CASSELAASTDTQYF.

In DNA form, the CDR3 reads TGTGCCAGCAGCTCGTGGACAGGGGTAAACTATGGCTACACCTTC. Its translation: CASSSWTGVNYGYTF. The chain employs TRBV7-9 and TRBJ1-2, with 9 nucleotides matching TRBD1. V was pared by 4 bases and J by 2 bases, with 5 bases of the junction left unmatched. The germline CDR1 and CDR2 sequences are SEHNR and FQNEAQ (reference sequence). The CDR3 loop spans 15 amino acids.

J is TRBJ1-4 and V is TRBV30, with 8 bases fitting TRBD1. The germline CDR1 and CDR2 sequences are GTSNPN and SVGIG (reference sequence). The CDR3 totals 14 residues. Losses at the gene ends were 3 bases for V and 11 bases for J; bases not matched to a gene: 11. CDR3 coding DNA: TGTGCCTGGAGGGGATACGGACAGGGTGACAAACTGTTTTTT. Its translation is CAWRGYGQGDKLFF. Full variable domain (remainder filled in from reference TRBV30 and TRBJ1-4): SQTIHQWPATLVQPVGSPLSLECTVEGTSNPNLYWYRQAAGRGLQLLFYSVGIGQISSEVPQNLSASRPQDRQFILSSKKLLLSDSGFYLCAWRGYGQGDKLFFGSGTQLSVL.

This clone was seen only once. This sequence joins TRBV9 and TRBJ2-1; 9 bases map to TRBD2. The CDR3 sequence is 17 residues long. J was trimmed by 3 bases and V by 4 bases; bases with no gene match: 11. Germline V lookup: CDR1 SGDLS, CDR2 YYNGEE. DNA for the CDR3: TGTGCCAGCAGCCCCCGCCCGCCTAGCGGGGTCTACAATGAGCAGTTCTTC. Translation gives CASSPRPPSGVYNEQFF.

On this clone itself: Because the CDR3's place on the DNA is in doubt, the DNA is left out and the CDR3 is given as listed by TCRdb. The J gene is TRBJ2-5, the V gene TRBV27. Germline V gene sequence: CDR1 MNHEY, CDR2 SMNVEV (reference sequence). Counting both end residues, the CDR3 totals 14 amino acids. CDR3 loop: CASSSSFTLETQYF.

CDR3 in amino acids: CASTPGLAVYHEQYF. The DNA for the CDR3 is TGTGCCAGCACCCCCGGACTAGCGGTTTACCACGAGCAGTACTTC. The chain combines TRBV7-8 with TRBJ2-7; 10 nucleotides match TRBD2. Germline values: CDR1 SGHVS, CDR2 FQNEAQ. The V segment lost 7 bases and the J segment 5 bases; nucleotides outside the gene matches: 11. CDR3 length: 15 residues.

Comments on this clone: Other nucleotide sequences in the sample specify the same CDR3. The rearrangement links TRBV9 to TRBJ2-7; D is perhaps TRBD2 (5 bases). The germline V gene has CDR1 SGDLS and CDR2 YYNGEE. V lost 2 bases to trimming and J lost 0 bases, with 9 bases between them. The CDR3 runs to 14 residues. The CDR3 DNA sequence: TGTGCCAGCAGCGTCGGCGGGTCCTCCTACGAGCAGTACTTC. Protein product: CASSVGGSSYEQYF.

The chain uses TRBV5-1 and TRBJ2-5; 9 bases align to TRBD2. There are 15 residues in the CDR3. Trimming at V came to 2 bases and at J to 4 bases, leaving 6 bases not matched to a gene. The V gene's germline CDR1 is SGHRS and CDR2 YFSETQ. The CDR3 DNA is TGCGCCAGCAGCTTCGGACTAGCGCGCCGAGAGACCCAGTACTTC. Its protein is CASSFGLARRETQYF.

This chain connects TRBV27 to TRBJ2-6; 7 bases align to TRBD1. This CDR3 is 18 amino acids long. Germline assignment: CDR1 MNHEY and CDR2 SMNVEV (reference sequence). V shed 5 bases and J 0 bases; nucleotides not matched to a gene: 10. The CDR3 bases are TGTGCCAGCAGTCAACGGACAGGACCCTCCTCTGGGGCCAACGTCCTGACTTTC. Amino acids: CASSQRTGPSSGANVLTF.

The chain uses TRBV6-5 and TRBJ2-5, with TRBD2 matching over 8 bases. This CDR3 has 14 amino acids. Germline loops: CDR1 MNHEY, CDR2 SVGAGI. Unmatched junction bases numbered 8, after V lost 5 bases and J lost 6 bases. The CDR3 DNA reads as TGTGCCAGCAGTGGTAACGGGGGGGCGAAGACCCAGTACTTC. Amino acid sequence: CASSGNGGAKTQYF.

The J gene is TRBJ2-1, the V gene TRBV18, with D perhaps TRBD1 (6 bases). Germline-derived CDR1 and CDR2 are KGHSH and LQKENI. V was trimmed by 4 bases and J by 7 bases, leaving 14 bases between them. The CDR3 length is 14 residues. The CDR3 DNA reads as TGTGCCAGCTCACTACAGAGGACAGCTAATGAGCAGTTCTTC. Its translation: CASSLQRTANEQFF.

The V and J genes are TRBV6-4 and TRBJ2-3, with 7 nucleotides matching TRBD1. The CDR3 is 16 residues long. In germline, CDR1 is MRHNA, CDR2 SNTAGT. Trimming at V came to 6 bases and at J to 2 bases, leaving 11 bases not matched to a gene. The CDR3 DNA reads TGTGCCAGCAGAAGAGACCGGGACAGCTACACAGATACGCAGTATTTT. It specifies CASRRDRDSYTDTQYF.